One and the same sample provided the 18 T cell receptor beta chains below, sequenced in a study of blood T cell repertoires in COVID-19. Sequencing used immunoSEQ multiplex PCR; TCRdb keeps in-frame clones, though not all of them. The sample gives approximately 280,000 clones, roughly 85% of which show up once; 2.5% to 3% is in the top ten. The sequenced sample was PBMCs or T cells enriched from blood (not recorded which). The receptors shown here come from a woman between 50 and 59 years old who had recovered from COVID-19.

This clone was picked up one time. This sequence joins TRBV29-1 and TRBJ1-1; D not resolved. Germline CDR1 reads SQVTM; CDR2 reads ANQGSEA. The CDR3 contains 10 residues. V was trimmed by 4 bases and J by 6 bases, leaving 6 bases between them. The CDR3 coding sequence is TGCAGCGTTGCAGGCTCTGAAGCTTTCTTT. Its translation is CSVAGSEAFF.

This clone was seen just once. The gene calls are TRBV28 and TRBJ1-4; the match to TRBD1 covers 7 bases. Germline loops: CDR1 MDHEN, CDR2 SYDVKM. The trim removed 5 bases at V and 7 bases at J, leaving 10 bases unmatched. The CDR3 has 15 amino acids. For the CDR3, the DNA is TGTGCCAGCAGTGCCCGAGGGACAGAAAGTGAAAAACTGTTTTTT. Translating gives CASSARGTESEKLFF.

The chain links TRBV5-5 to TRBJ2-7, with 9 bases lining up with TRBD1. Germline CDR1 is SGHKS and CDR2 is YYEKEE (reference sequence). Germline trimming cut 2 bases from V and 5 bases from J; bases unmatched to any gene: 14. The CDR3 covers 17 residues. The CDR3 DNA reads TGTGCCAGCAGCTTCAGGGCGACCGGGACAGGGAGCCACGAGCAGTACTTC. It is translated as CASSFRATGTGSHEQYF.

V usage is TRBV5-4 and J usage is TRBJ1-4; 9 nucleotides match TRBD1. CDR3 length: 13 amino acids. The V and J ends lost 5 bases and 8 bases, in that order; junction bases with no gene match: 4. The germline V gene encodes CDR1 SGHNT and CDR2 YYREEE (reference sequence). In DNA form, the CDR3 reads TGTGCCAGCAGGGGGACAGGGAGCGAAAAACTGTTTTTT. It yields the protein CASRGTGSEKLFF.

V and J are TRBV4-3 and TRBJ2-1, with 10 bases matching TRBD2. With 0 bases clipped from V and 8 bases from J, the junction kept 13 bases outside the gene matches. This CDR3 is built from 18 residues. Germline V gene sequence: CDR1 LGHNA, CDR2 YSLEER. The chain's CDR3 is CASSQDLGSGRPRDEQFF. Written as DNA, the CDR3 is TGCGCCAGCAGCCAAGATCTGGGTAGCGGGAGGCCGAGGGATGAGCAGTTCTTC.

J is TRBJ2-1 and V is TRBV30; D gene ambiguous. Germline assignment: CDR1 GTSNPN and CDR2 SVGIG (reference sequence). V lost 3 bases and J 4 bases, leaving 16 bases between the germline ends. CDR3 size: 15 residues. CDR3 DNA sequence: TGTGCCTGGAGGGAGACCTCCCCCCTATACAATGAGCAGTTCTTC. Translation: CAWRETSPLYNEQFF. The full variable domain, rest sourced from reference TRBV30 and TRBJ2-1, is SQTIHQWPATLVQPVGSPLSLECTVEGTSNPNLYWYRQAAGRGLQLLFYSVGIGQISSEVPQNLSASRPQDRQFILSSKKLLLSDSGFYLCAWRETSPLYNEQFFGPGTRLTVL.

V gene TRBV28 combines with J gene TRBJ1-5; weak D call: TRBD1 (6 bases). Between the trimmed V and J ends, which lost 5 bases and 0 bases, there was a span of 14 bases. Germline V gene data show CDR1 as MDHEN and CDR2 as SYDVKM. The CDR3 is 16 amino acids. CDR3: CASSPQGHLSNQPQHF. CDR3 coding DNA: TGTGCCAGCAGTCCCCAGGGACACCTTAGCAATCAGCCCCAGCATTTT.

The chain recombines TRBV3-1 (or the pseudogene TRBV3-2) with TRBJ2-7; possibly TRBD2 for D (5 bases). Germline CDR1 LGHDT, CDR2 YNNKEL (reference sequence). Trimming left V 1 base short and J 3 bases short, with 16 bases between. The CDR3 consists of 16 residues. The CDR3 is CASSQGVGLLVYEQYF. CDR3 in DNA: TGTGCCAGCAGCCAAGGAGTCGGCTTACTAGTCTACGAGCAGTACTTC.

The chain links TRBV9 to TRBJ2-5; weak D call: TRBD2 (6 bases). The CDR3 has 12 amino acids. CDR1 and CDR2 (germline): SGDLS, YYNGEE. Trimming removed 3 bases from V and 6 bases from J, with 9 bases in between. The CDR3 DNA reads as TGTGCCAGCAGCGCTGGGGGGAAGACCCAGTACTTC. Translation gives CASSAGGKTQYF.

The V call is TRBV10-2, the J call TRBJ1-6; 7 nucleotides line up with TRBD1. V was clipped by 4 bases and J by 2 bases; unmatched bases: 5. CDR1 is WSHSY and CDR2 is SAAADI in the germline V gene. The CDR3 length is 16 residues. CDR3 protein: CASSGQGSAYNSPLHF. The CDR3, as DNA: TGCGCCAGCAGTGGACAGGGTAGCGCCTATAATTCACCCCTCCACTTT.

This clone has a handful of counts. V and J are TRBV10-3 and TRBJ1-1, with a tentative D call TRBD1 (6 bases). The CDR3 is 13 residues long. V dropped 0 bases and J dropped 5 bases, with 7 bases sitting between them. Germline V gene sequence: CDR1 ENHRY, CDR2 SYGVKD. The CDR3: CAISESGQTEAFF. The CDR3 DNA reads TGTGCCATCAGTGAGTCCGGACAGACTGAAGCTTTCTTT.

The chain links TRBV11-1 to TRBJ1-2; 8 bases fit TRBD1. Trimming cost V 5 bases and J 2 bases; bases outside gene matches: 7. This CDR3 has 15 residues. The V gene's germline CDR1 is SGHAT and CDR2 FQDESV (reference sequence). CDR3 DNA sequence: TGTGCCAGCAGCGCACGGACAGGGTGGAACTATGGCTACACCTTC. It encodes CASSARTGWNYGYTF.

The J gene is TRBJ1-2, the V gene TRBV6-5, with unresolved D. The CDR3 runs to 11 residues. The germline V and J ends were trimmed by 6 bases and 6 bases, with 8 bases remaining between them. Germline V CDR1 and CDR2: MNHEY, SVGAGI. Here the CDR3 reads CASSDTHGYTF. The CDR3 DNA is TGTGCCAGCAGCGACACTCATGGCTACACCTTC.

The CDR3 coding sequence is TGTGCCAGCAGTTCCTCCCCAGGGTCCTATGGCTACACCTTC. It yields the protein CASSSSPGSYGYTF. The V call is TRBV28, the J call TRBJ1-2; tentatively, D is TRBD1 (5 bases). V was cut by 4 bases and J by 4 bases, with 13 bases left in between. The CDR3 extends over 14 amino acids. Germline loops: CDR1 MDHEN, CDR2 SYDVKM.

The chain combines TRBV12-5 with TRBJ1-5; 9 bases line up with TRBD1. The V gene end was trimmed by 0 bases and the J gene end by 3 bases; junction bases not matched to a gene: 6. In germline, CDR1 is LGHNT, CDR2 FRNRAP. There are 17 residues in the CDR3. The CDR3 DNA is TGTGCTAGTGGTTTGGTAGTAGGGACAGGGATCAATCAGCCCCAGCATTTT. Translation gives CASGLVVGTGINQPQHF.

This clone was detected a few times. J is TRBJ2-7 and V is TRBV7-9; D unclear. The germline V gene encodes CDR1 SEHNR and CDR2 FQNEAQ (reference sequence). The V gene lost 5 bases and the J gene lost 3 bases, with 5 bases spanning the gap. CDR3 length: 11 residues. The CDR3 loop is CASSPNYEQYF. CDR3 in DNA: TGTGCCAGCAGCCCCAACTACGAGCAGTACTTC.

CDR3 sequence reads: CASSPGQGRGQPQHF. In DNA, the CDR3 is TGTGCCAGCTCACCGGGACAGGGGAGAGGGCAGCCCCAGCATTTT. The V and J genes are TRBV18 and TRBJ1-5, with 10 bases aligning to TRBD1. The CDR3 length is 15 residues. In germline, CDR1 is KGHSH, CDR2 LQKENI. J lost 7 bases, V lost 3 bases, and 6 bases had no gene match.

This chain links TRBV6-5 with TRBJ1-4, with TRBD1 matching 12 bases. Germline CDR1 reads MNHEY; CDR2 reads SVGAGI. The CDR3 runs 14 residues. Trimming cost V 6 bases and J 9 bases; bases outside gene matches: 5. This CDR3 is CASSSGQGAQKLFF. CDR3 in DNA: TGTGCCAGCAGCTCGGGACAGGGGGCCCAAAAACTGTTTTTT.